What follows are 29 T cell receptor beta chains derived from one specimen sequenced in a study of T cell responses to AZD1222 COVID-19 vaccine (dated by TCRdb to about 2021). Library creation used the immunoSEQ multiplex PCR assay. The table was pulled from immuneACCESS by TCRdb, which kept in-frame rearrangements only. Such tables lose some clones; where checked, under half of the loss comes from unresolved V genes, and the rest has no known cause. This sample comprises around 120,000 clones, 90% to 95% of them detected only once. Of the sample, less than 2.5% is held by the ten largest clones. This sample's time point label indicates: baseline before first vaccination. This specimen consisted of peripheral blood, obtained on day 0 of AZD1222 vaccination. These receptors were collected from an adult in good health.

The genes are TRBV19 and TRBJ1-6; D not certain. Germline V lookup: CDR1 LNHDA, CDR2 SQIVND (reference sequence). V gave up 5 bases and J gave up 6 bases, with 14 bases separating them. The CDR3 is made up of 15 amino acids. As DNA, the CDR3 is TGTGCCAGTAGTCCTACCGTCGGTGGTAATTCACCCCTCCACTTT. Protein product: CASSPTVGGNSPLHF.

The chain combines TRBV4-3 with TRBJ1-1, with D uncertain. This CDR3 has 15 residues. CDR1 LGHNA and CDR2 YSLEER come from the germline V gene. V was cut by 0 bases and J by 5 bases, with 13 bases left in between. CDR3 in DNA: TGCGCCAGCAGCCAAGATTTCCGGTCGCTTACTGAAGCTTTCTTT. The encoded protein is CASSQDFRSLTEAFF.

CDR3 region: CASTPHVGSVGNTIYF. The CDR3 DNA is TGTGCCAGCACCCCCCACGTAGGGTCTGTTGGAAACACCATATATTTT. The rearrangement links TRBV28 to TRBJ1-3, with D hard to call. The CDR3 sequence is 16 residues long. Germline assignment: CDR1 MDHEN and CDR2 SYDVKM. V lost 7 bases and J lost 3, with 19 bases in between.

The chain combines TRBV27 with TRBJ2-7; the match to TRBD2 covers 8 bases. CDR1 and CDR2 from the germline V gene are MNHEY and SMNVEV (reference sequence). V was pared by 5 bases and J by 2 bases, with 14 bases of the junction left unmatched. The CDR3 sequence is 17 residues long. CDR3 bases: TGTGCCAGCAGTCCCAGCAGCGGGAGTATGGGGGCCTACGAGCAGTACTTC. It encodes CASSPSSGSMGAYEQYF.

The chain combines TRBV15 with TRBJ2-2; tentatively, D is TRBD1 (6 bases). Trimming left V 3 bases short and J 7 bases short, with 15 bases between. This CDR3 contains 15 residues. CDR1 and CDR2 from the germline V gene are LNHNV and YYDKDF (reference sequence). CDR3 region: CATSRRAKGVGELFF. CDR3 nucleotides: TGTGCCACCAGCAGGAGGGCCAAGGGGGTCGGGGAGCTGTTTTTT.

In its sample, this clone was seen once. This rearrangement joins TRBV4-1 to TRBJ2-7; D gene ambiguous. Per germline, CDR1 MGHRA and CDR2 YSYEKL. Trimming stripped 3 bases from V and 3 bases from J, with 9 bases between. CDR3 size: 13 residues. The CDR3 DNA follows: TGCGCCAGCAGCCAGGGAATCCGCTACGAGCAGTACTTC. It specifies CASSQGIRYEQYF.

V is TRBV11-3 and J is TRBJ2-1, with D possibly being TRBD2 (5 bases). The CDR3 has 13 amino acids. Germline-derived CDR1 and CDR2 are SGHNT and YENEEA. Trimming shortened V by 5 bases and J by 9 bases, and 14 bases separated the two germline ends. The CDR3, as DNA: TGTGCCAGCAGCCCAATCGACGCGGGTGAGCAGTTCTTC. Translating it yields CASSPIDAGEQFF.

The chain carries TRBV27 and TRBJ1-5, with a weak D call TRBD1 (5 bases). Deletions cut 5 bases from V and 0 bases from J, with 11 bases between. Germline assignment: CDR1 MNHEY and CDR2 SMNVEV (reference sequence). This CDR3 region has 15 residues. As DNA, the CDR3 is TGTGCCAGCAGTACCAGGGCGGGTAGCAATCAGCCCCAGCATTTT. It codes for CASSTRAGSNQPQHF.

This chain joins TRBV5-1 and TRBJ2-7, with 10 bases matching TRBD2. This CDR3 comprises 14 residues. The V segment lost 1 base and the J segment 2 bases; nucleotides outside the gene matches: 0. Germline V gene lookup returns CDR1 SGHRS and CDR2 YFSETQ. CDR3 bases: TGCGCCAGCAGCTTGACTAGCGGGGCCTACGAGCAGTACTTC. This sequence encodes CASSLTSGAYEQYF.

J is TRBJ1-3 and V is TRBV27; D unclear. Germline values: CDR1 MNHEY, CDR2 SMNVEV (reference sequence). This CDR3 contains 12 residues. Trimming stripped 6 bases from V and 3 bases from J, with 6 bases between. The CDR3 loop reads CASRSDGNTIYF. As DNA, the CDR3 is TGTGCCAGCAGGAGCGATGGAAACACCATATATTTT.

V is TRBV18 and J is TRBJ2-7; weak D call: TRBD1 (5 bases). V gave up 3 bases and J gave up 3 bases, with 6 bases separating them. This CDR3 has 12 amino acids. CDR1 is KGHSH, CDR2 LQKENI, per germline. CDR3 sequence (DNA): TGTGCCAGCTCACCGACAGACTACGAGCAGTACTTC. Amino acids: CASSPTDYEQYF.

V and J are TRBV18 and TRBJ2-2, with 13 positions matching TRBD2. The germline V gene encodes CDR1 KGHSH and CDR2 LQKENI. Losses at the gene ends were 6 bases for V and 7 bases for J; bases not matched to a gene: 17. CDR3 length equals 19 residues. CDR3 in amino acids: CASSPRTSGSWGTIGELFF. CDR3 sequence (DNA): TGTGCCAGCTCCCCCCGGACTAGCGGGAGTTGGGGGACTATCGGGGAGCTGTTTTTT.

The chain has TRBV5-1 and TRBJ2-3; D unclear. The CDR3 totals 14 residues. From germline, CDR1 is SGHRS and CDR2 YFSETQ. Trimming took off 0 bases at V and 3 bases at J, with 8 bases between the two ends. The CDR3: CASSLAQVTDTQYF. The CDR3 DNA reads TGCGCCAGCAGCTTGGCTCAGGTAACAGATACGCAGTATTTT. The whole variable domain, filled in from reference TRBV5-1 and TRBJ2-3, reads KAGVTQTPRYLIKTRGQQVTLSCSPISGHRSVSWYQQTPGQGLQFLFEYFSETQRNKGNFPGRFSGRQFSNSRSEMNVSTLELGDSALYLCASSLAQVTDTQYFGPGTRLTVL.

V gene TRBV11-2 combines with J gene TRBJ2-7; D remains unclear. V shed 0 bases and J shed 0 bases, with 9 bases lying between them. CDR3 length: 15 residues. The germline V gene has CDR1 SGHAT and CDR2 FQNNGV. CDR3 sequence (DNA): TGTGCCAGCAGCTTAGACAGACTGAGCTCCTACGAGCAGTACTTC. Translating gives CASSLDRLSSYEQYF.

The chain combines TRBV6-5 with TRBJ2-2; the match to TRBD2 covers 10 bases. V gave up 5 bases and J gave up 5 bases; unmatched junction bases: 2. This CDR3 region has 14 residues. Germline CDR1 and CDR2: MNHEY and SVGAGI. The CDR3 nucleotides read TGTGCCAGCAGTCTAGCGGGAGAAACCGGGGAGCTGTTTTTT. Translation gives CASSLAGETGELFF.

This clone was seen a single time. The genes are TRBV5-1 and TRBJ1-5, with TRBD1 matching over 10 bases. Trimming removed 0 bases from V and 5 bases from J; junction bases left unmatched: 2. CDR1 SGHRS and CDR2 YFSETQ come from the germline V gene. The CDR3 covers 15 residues. CDR3 sequence reads: CASSLAGQGDQPQHF. The CDR3 nucleotides read TGCGCCAGCAGCTTGGCTGGACAGGGGGATCAGCCCCAGCATTTT.

The chain recombines TRBV5-1 with TRBJ1-2; perhaps TRBD1 as D (5 bases). This CDR3 is built from 13 residues. The germline gives CDR1 SGHRS, CDR2 YFSETQ. The V end was cut by 0 bases, the J end by 8 bases, with 11 bases between. CDR3 sequence: CASSLAGEGGYTF. CDR3 nucleotide sequence: TGCGCCAGCAGCTTGGCGGGGGAGGGAGGCTACACCTTC. The whole variable domain, filled in from reference TRBV5-1 and TRBJ1-2, reads KAGVTQTPRYLIKTRGQQVTLSCSPISGHRSVSWYQQTPGQGLQFLFEYFSETQRNKGNFPGRFSGRQFSNSRSEMNVSTLELGDSALYLCASSLAGEGGYTFGSGTRLTVV.

This chain joins TRBV12-3 or TRBV12-4 and TRBJ2-7, with a weak D call TRBD2 (6 bases). V was pared by 4 bases and J by 2 bases, with 9 bases between. The CDR3 is made up of 13 amino acids. The CDR3 sequence is CASSWGDTYEQYF. The CDR3 DNA follows: TGTGCCAGCAGTTGGGGGGATACCTACGAGCAGTACTTC.

The chain combines TRBV19 with TRBJ1-1; TRBD1 agrees at 8 bases. The CDR3 loop spans 12 amino acids. Germline-derived CDR1 and CDR2 are LNHDA and SQIVND (reference sequence). V shed 5 bases, J shed 7 bases, and the junction held 3 bases outside the gene matches. CDR3 in DNA: TGTGCCAGTAGTCAGGGGGCCGATGAAGCTTTCTTT. Translated: CASSQGADEAFF.

The chain carries TRBV7-2 and TRBJ1-1, with D possibly being TRBD1 (6 bases). CDR3 size: 15 residues. The germline V and J ends were trimmed by 5 bases and 3 bases, with 16 bases remaining between them. From germline, CDR1 is SGHTA and CDR2 FQGNSA. In nucleotides, the CDR3 is TGTGCCAGCAGCCAGAACGGGGGCGCGGACACTGAAGCTTTCTTT. This gives the protein CASSQNGGADTEAFF.

The CDR3 DNA reads TGTGCCACCTCAACGAGGGGGGCGAGCAATCAGCCCCAGCATTTT. This sequence encodes CATSTRGASNQPQHF. This chain links TRBV19 with TRBJ1-5, with D perhaps TRBD1 (6 bases). The germline V gene has CDR1 LNHDA and CDR2 SQIVND (reference sequence). Trimming removed 10 bases from V and 1 base from J, with 17 bases in between. This CDR3 spans 15 amino acids.

The chain is built from TRBV5-1 and TRBJ1-2; D ambiguous. V was clipped by 0 bases and J by 4 bases, with 10 bases between them. The germline V gene has CDR1 SGHRS and CDR2 YFSETQ. The CDR3 loop spans 14 amino acids. This chain's CDR3 is CASSLDSSLYGYTF. As DNA, the CDR3 is TGCGCCAGCAGCTTGGACAGCTCACTCTATGGCTACACCTTC. The variable domain in full, completed from reference TRBV5-1 and TRBJ1-2, reads KAGVTQTPRYLIKTRGQQVTLSCSPISGHRSVSWYQQTPGQGLQFLFEYFSETQRNKGNFPGRFSGRQFSNSRSEMNVSTLELGDSALYLCASSLDSSLYGYTFGSGTRLTVV.

Written as DNA, the CDR3 is TGTGCCAGCCTCAATTTCGGCCGAAATAATTCACCCCTCCACTTT. Protein: CASLNFGRNNSPLHF. The V and J genes are TRBV6-5 and TRBJ1-6; D not resolved. CDR1 is MNHEY and CDR2 is SVGAGI in the germline V gene. The ends were cut back, 8 bases at V and 5 bases at J, with 16 bases in the middle. The CDR3 runs to 15 residues.

This chain links TRBV4-1 with TRBJ2-7; TRBD2 might be the D (6 bases). The germline V and J ends were trimmed by 4 bases and 3 bases, with 25 bases remaining between them. The germline V gene has CDR1 MGHRA and CDR2 YSYEKL. CDR3 length equals 18 residues. The chain's CDR3 is CASSLKVKVTSSYYEQYF. The CDR3 region has the DNA TGCGCCAGCAGCCTCAAGGTTAAGGTCACTAGCTCCTACTACGAGCAGTACTTC.

V usage is TRBV6-6 and J usage is TRBJ1-6; no clear D gene. Germline assignment: CDR1 MNHNY and CDR2 SVGAGI (reference sequence). The CDR3 contains 13 residues. V was shortened by 6 bases and J by 9 bases, with 12 bases between the two germline ends. The CDR3 is CASSQLRSSPLHF. CDR3 bases: TGTGCCAGCAGCCAACTTAGGAGTTCACCCCTCCACTTT.

This clone was detected once. This chain joins TRBV19 and TRBJ1-5; TRBD1 might be the D (5 bases). Trimming removed 5 bases from V and 0 bases from J, with 17 bases in between. Germline CDR1 and CDR2: LNHDA and SQIVND (reference sequence). There are 17 residues in the CDR3. The DNA of the CDR3 is TGTGCCAGTAGTCGTCAAGGGGCGCGAGATAGCAATCAGCCCCAGCATTTT. It translates to CASSRQGARDSNQPQHF.

DNA of the CDR3: TGCAGTGCTAGTGGACAGAGGTACGAGCAGTACTTC. This gives the protein CSASGQRYEQYF. The genes are TRBV20-1 and TRBJ2-7; D is perhaps TRBD1 (6 bases). Trimming removed 3 bases at V and 4 bases at J, with 10 bases between. The CDR3 runs to 12 residues. Germline assignment: CDR1 DFQATT and CDR2 SNEGSKA (reference sequence).

The J gene is TRBJ2-2, the V gene TRBV28; possibly TRBD2 for D (6 bases). CDR1 and CDR2 from the germline V gene are MDHEN and SYDVKM. The CDR3 runs to 16 residues. Trimming shortened V by 1 base and J by 0 bases, and 9 bases separated the two germline ends. CDR3 bases: TGTGCCAGCAGTTTATTGCGACTAGCGAACACCGGGGAGCTGTTTTTT. It encodes CASSLLRLANTGELFF.

The rearrangement joins TRBV18 to TRBJ2-2; D is unresolved. The germline V and J ends were trimmed by 3 bases and 1 base, with 6 bases remaining between them. The CDR3 covers 14 residues. Germline V gene lookup returns CDR1 KGHSH and CDR2 LQKENI. The CDR3: CASSPDQNTGELFF. The CDR3 DNA reads as TGTGCCAGCTCACCGGATCAGAACACCGGGGAGCTGTTTTTT.